This passage covers 20 T cell receptor beta chains from one sample sequenced in a study of early T cells in non-severe SARS-CoV-2 infection. One entry per CDR3 protein results from TCRdb running MiXCR on the 5' RACE reads. The table includes some 57,000 distinct CDR3 sequences, around 13% detected once. Sequenced sample: whole blood. The receptors come from an adult who was a healthcare worker with PCR-confirmed SARS-CoV-2 infection or an uninfected control (not recorded which).

The chain combines TRBV5-1 with TRBJ1-6; tentatively, D is TRBD1 (5 bases). CDR3 length: 15 amino acids. V shed 3 bases and J shed 10 bases, with 17 bases lying between them. Germline V gene lookup returns CDR1 SGHRS and CDR2 YFSETQ. The DNA of the CDR3 is TGCGCCAGCAGCTCCGCCCTACCTCGGGACTCACCCCTCCACTTT. This translates into CASSSALPRDSPLHF.

The V call is TRBV29-1, the J call TRBJ2-3; 10 bases line up with TRBD2. In germline, CDR1 is SQVTM, CDR2 ANQGSEA. V shed 7 bases and J 1 base; nucleotides not matched to a gene: 5. CDR3 length: 14 residues. The chain's CDR3 is CSGSGRGGTDTQYF. The CDR3 coding sequence is TGCAGCGGAAGCGGGAGGGGTGGCACAGATACGCAGTATTTT.

The genes are TRBV7-9 and TRBJ1-1; TRBD1 matches 8 bases. Germline values: CDR1 SEHNR, CDR2 FQNEAQ (reference sequence). The CDR3 length is 15 residues. The V and J ends lost 5 bases and 0 bases, in that order; junction bases with no gene match: 5. Written as DNA, the CDR3 is TGTGCCAGCAGCCCCTGGACAGGGATGAACACTGAAGCTTTCTTT. Amino acid sequence: CASSPWTGMNTEAFF.

The chain is built from TRBV12-3 or TRBV12-4 and TRBJ2-3, with 8 bases lining up with TRBD2. There are 16 residues in the CDR3. J lost 0 bases, V lost 6 bases, and 8 bases had no gene match. The DNA of the CDR3 is TGTGCCAGCAGGTCCCTTAGCGGGGCTAGCACAGATACGCAGTATTTT. Translating gives CASRSLSGASTDTQYF.

This clonotype was counted ten times or more. The V gene is TRBV7-2, the J gene TRBJ1-6; no reliable D call. Germline-derived CDR1 and CDR2 are SGHTA and FQGNSA. Trimming took 5 bases from V and 9 from J, leaving 8 bases between them. The CDR3 spans 12 residues. Written as DNA, the CDR3 is TGTGCCAGCAGCACCCGGACTTCACCCCTCCACTTT. Amino acids: CASSTRTSPLHF.

This clonotype was detected only a few times. The V call is TRBV20-1, the J call TRBJ1-5; possibly TRBD1 for D (5 bases). CDR3 size: 16 residues. V lost 3 bases to trimming and J lost 5 bases, with 20 bases between them. Germline V gene sequence: CDR1 DFQATT, CDR2 SNEGSKA (reference sequence). CDR3 loop: CSASPSGGAGYQPQHF. In nucleotides, the CDR3 is TGCAGTGCTAGTCCCTCGGGGGGTGCGGGTTATCAGCCCCAGCATTTT.

The chain is built from TRBV7-2 and TRBJ1-2, with 8 bases identical to TRBD1. Germline assignment: CDR1 SGHTA and CDR2 FQGNSA. V gave up 6 bases and J gave up 3 bases; unmatched junction bases: 3. The CDR3 has 13 residues. The chain's CDR3 is CASRPDRDYGYTF. DNA of the CDR3: TGTGCCAGCAGGCCGGACAGGGACTATGGCTACACCTTC.

This clonotype is classed as medium-sized (0.01 to 0.1%). This rearrangement joins TRBV20-1 to TRBJ1-1, with D possibly TRBD1 on 6 matching bases. Per the germline V gene, CDR1 is DFQATT and CDR2 is SNEGSKA (reference sequence). The CDR3 is 14 residues long. Trimming stripped 0 bases from V and 2 bases from J, with 10 bases between. CDR3 region: CSAREGAGNTEAFF. In nucleotides, the CDR3 is TGCAGTGCTAGAGAGGGGGCAGGTAACACTGAAGCTTTCTTT.

This clonotype was observed a handful of times. The chain recombines TRBV11-2 with TRBJ1-6; D gene unclear. Deletions cut 4 bases from V and 10 bases from J, with 14 bases between. There are 14 residues in the CDR3. Looked up from germline, CDR1 is SGHAT and CDR2 is FQNNGV. The CDR3 protein is CASSSALARSPLHF. The CDR3 region has the DNA TGTGCCAGCAGCTCGGCTCTGGCGAGATCACCCCTCCACTTT.

This clonotype was counted at least ten times. The chain couples TRBV18 to TRBJ2-1; TRBD2 aligns across 10 bases. The V segment lost 0 bases and the J segment 5 bases; nucleotides outside the gene matches: 7. The germline V gene encodes CDR1 KGHSH and CDR2 LQKENI. The CDR3 loop spans 17 amino acids. The CDR3 DNA follows: TGTGCCAGCTCACCACCCAGAACTAGCGGGGAGCACAATGAGCAGTTCTTC. Translating gives CASSPPRTSGEHNEQFF.

The chain uses TRBV12-3 or TRBV12-4 and TRBJ2-1; D not resolved. The CDR3 totals 13 residues. Trimming pared 5 bases from V and 5 bases from J, leaving 10 bases between. Here the CDR3 reads CASSLGVDNEQFF. CDR3 coding DNA: TGTGCCAGCAGTCTGGGTGTCGACAATGAGCAGTTCTTC.

The chain employs TRBV29-1 and TRBJ2-5; D unclear. The CDR3 runs to 13 residues. Germline CDR1 is SQVTM and CDR2 is ANQGSEA. Trimming stripped 5 bases from V and 4 bases from J, with 14 bases between. The DNA of the CDR3 is TGCAGCGTTTGGATCGGTCTAACAGAGACCCAGTACTTC. Its translation: CSVWIGLTETQYF.

This clonotype has more than one count but fewer than ten. The chain uses TRBV11-2 and TRBJ2-1; 7 positions agree with TRBD2. The germline V gene has CDR1 SGHAT and CDR2 FQNNGV. The CDR3 has 16 residues. Trimming removed 2 bases from V and 8 bases from J; junction bases left unmatched: 12. The CDR3 DNA sequence: TGTGCCAGCAGCTTAATGTGGAGCGGGAACGTGTATGAGCAGTTCTTC. It specifies CASSLMWSGNVYEQFF. The full variable domain, completed using reference TRBV11-2 and TRBJ2-1, is EAGVAQSPRYKIIEKRQSVAFWCNPISGHATLYWYQQILGQGPKLLIQFQNNGVVDDSQLPKDRFSAERLKGVDSTLKIQPAKLEDSAVYLCASSLMWSGNVYEQFFGPGTRLTVL.

This clonotype was picked up a small number of times. The chain recombines TRBV6-5 with TRBJ2-7, with 7 bases fitting TRBD1. The germline CDR1 and CDR2 sequences are MNHEY and SVGAGI. Losses at the gene ends were 5 bases for V and 0 bases for J; bases not matched to a gene: 10. The CDR3 covers 16 residues. CDR3 sequence (DNA): TGTGCCAGCAGTCCATTGGGACAGTACGTCTCCTACGAGCAGTACTTC. It is translated as CASSPLGQYVSYEQYF.

This clonotype was observed a handful of times. The chain couples TRBV4-3 to TRBJ1-5; maybe TRBD1 (5 bases). Germline CDR1 and CDR2: LGHNA and YSLEER. This CDR3 is built from 17 residues. The germline V and J ends were trimmed by 0 bases and 4 bases, with 16 bases remaining between them. CDR3: CASSQDWARVGNQPQHF. For the CDR3, the DNA is TGCGCCAGCAGCCAAGATTGGGCCAGGGTAGGAAATCAGCCCCAGCATTTT.

J is TRBJ1-2 and V is TRBV6-5; D gene unclear. CDR1 MNHEY and CDR2 SVGAGI come from the germline V gene. The CDR3 has 12 amino acids. V lost 6 bases to trimming and J lost 5 bases, with 10 bases between them. The CDR3 spells CASSPDWYGYTF. DNA for the CDR3: TGTGCCAGCAGCCCCGATTGGTATGGCTACACCTTC.

Only a few counts were recorded for this clonotype. The chain uses TRBV5-1 and TRBJ2-1; D may be TRBD2 (5 bases). This CDR3 is 13 amino acids long. Germline V gene sequence: CDR1 SGHRS, CDR2 YFSETQ. V lost 0 bases to trimming and J lost 8 bases, with 9 bases between them. The DNA for the CDR3 is TGCGCCAGCAGCTTGGTTGTGAGGGATGAGCAGTTCTTC. It yields the protein CASSLVVRDEQFF.

This clonotype has more than one count but fewer than ten. The chain couples TRBV5-1 to TRBJ1-3; tentative D call: TRBD1 (5 bases). Per the germline V gene, CDR1 is SGHRS and CDR2 is YFSETQ. Trimming took off 4 bases at V and 4 bases at J, with 21 bases between the two ends. The length of the CDR3 is 17 residues. As DNA, the CDR3 is TGCGCCAGCAGCACCGGGACCGACCCCTCCTTGGGAAACACCATATATTTT. This gives the protein CASSTGTDPSLGNTIYF.

The chain uses TRBV7-2 and TRBJ1-3; 9 nucleotides line up with TRBD1. The CDR3 has 17 amino acids. V shed 5 bases and J 5 bases; nucleotides not matched to a gene: 13. Germline assignment: CDR1 SGHTA and CDR2 FQGNSA. The CDR3 loop is CASSPQYRDRARNTIYF. The DNA for the CDR3 is TGTGCCAGCAGCCCCCAGTACCGGGACAGGGCTCGAAACACCATATATTTT.

The sample holds many counts of this clonotype. This chain links TRBV9 with TRBJ1-2; 8 bases map to TRBD1. Germline CDR1 reads SGDLS; CDR2 reads YYNGEE. The CDR3 has 16 residues. Trimming at V came to 0 bases and at J to 4 bases, leaving 8 bases not matched to a gene. The CDR3 bases are TGTGCCAGCAGCGTAGGACCGGACAGGGAGGCCTATGGCTACACCTTC. Translation: CASSVGPDREAYGYTF.